The entry below gives a single TCR beta chain sequence along with its context. The sample belongs to a study of blood T cell repertoires in COVID-19. Per the authors' pipeline: Estimation of nucleated cell counts relied on the amplification of reference gene primers. This table comes from immunoSEQ multiplex PCR, and its TCRdb copy is limited to in-frame clones, with some not included. The V and J calls and the clone size are those of that table, but D and trimming were determined from the DNA. The sample has some 98,000 clones; around 82% are singletons. The clonotype comes from a man between 65 and 85 years old with active or convalescent COVID-19. The source material was peripheral blood.

The CDR3 reads CASTGGDLNNEQFF. CDR3 DNA: TGTGCCAGCACCGGGGGGGACTTGAACAATGAGCAGTTCTTC. V usage is TRBV2 and J usage is TRBJ2-1, with 8 bases matching TRBD2. The germline gives CDR1 SNHLY, CDR2 FYNNEI. Trimming took 7 bases from V and 5 from J; bases not matched to a gene: 7. The CDR3 runs 14 residues.